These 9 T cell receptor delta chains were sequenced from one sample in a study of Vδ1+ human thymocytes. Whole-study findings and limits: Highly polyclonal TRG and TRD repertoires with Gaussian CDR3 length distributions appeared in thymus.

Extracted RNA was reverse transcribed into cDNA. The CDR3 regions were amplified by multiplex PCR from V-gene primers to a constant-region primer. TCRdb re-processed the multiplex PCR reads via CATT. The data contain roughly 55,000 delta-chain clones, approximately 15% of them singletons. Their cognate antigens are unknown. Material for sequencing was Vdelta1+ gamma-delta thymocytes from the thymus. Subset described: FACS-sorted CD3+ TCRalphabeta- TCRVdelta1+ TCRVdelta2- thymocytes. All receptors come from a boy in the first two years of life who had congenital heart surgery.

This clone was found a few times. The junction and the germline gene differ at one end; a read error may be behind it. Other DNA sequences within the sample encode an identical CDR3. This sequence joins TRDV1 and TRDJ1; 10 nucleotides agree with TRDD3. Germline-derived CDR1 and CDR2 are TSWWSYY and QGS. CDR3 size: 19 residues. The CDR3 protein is CALGESSYYGGYYADKLIF. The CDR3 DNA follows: TGTGCCCTTGGGGAATCTTCCTACTATGGGGGATACTACGCCGATAAACTCATCTTT.

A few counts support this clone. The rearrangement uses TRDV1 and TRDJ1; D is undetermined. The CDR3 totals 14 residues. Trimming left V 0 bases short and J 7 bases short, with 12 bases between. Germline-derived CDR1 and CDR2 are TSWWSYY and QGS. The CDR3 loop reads CALGELPRSGKLIF. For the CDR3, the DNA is TGTGCTCTTGGGGAACTTCCCCGATCCGGTAAACTCATCTTT.

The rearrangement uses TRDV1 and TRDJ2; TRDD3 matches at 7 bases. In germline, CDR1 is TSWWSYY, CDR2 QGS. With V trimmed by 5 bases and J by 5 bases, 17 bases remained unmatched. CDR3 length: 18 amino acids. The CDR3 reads CALGSRPEGIPFTAQLFF. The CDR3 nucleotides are TGTGCTCTTGGGTCCCGTCCTGAAGGGATACCCTTCACAGCACAACTCTTCTTT.

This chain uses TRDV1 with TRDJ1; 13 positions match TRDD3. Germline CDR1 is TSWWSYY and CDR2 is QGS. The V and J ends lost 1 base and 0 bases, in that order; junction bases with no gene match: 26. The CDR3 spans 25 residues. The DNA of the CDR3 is TGTGCTCTTGGGGAACGCGGCCCTCCACTCTTCTACTGGGGGATACGAGTGGGGTACACCGATAAACTCATCTTT. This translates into CALGERGPPLFYWGIRVGYTDKLIF.

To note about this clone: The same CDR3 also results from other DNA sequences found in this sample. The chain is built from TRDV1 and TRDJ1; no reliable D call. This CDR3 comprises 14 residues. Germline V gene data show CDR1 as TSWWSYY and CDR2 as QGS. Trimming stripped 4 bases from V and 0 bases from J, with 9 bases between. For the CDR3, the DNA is TGTGCTCTTGGGGGTTCCGAGTACACCGATAAACTCATCTTT. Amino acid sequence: CALGGSEYTDKLIF.

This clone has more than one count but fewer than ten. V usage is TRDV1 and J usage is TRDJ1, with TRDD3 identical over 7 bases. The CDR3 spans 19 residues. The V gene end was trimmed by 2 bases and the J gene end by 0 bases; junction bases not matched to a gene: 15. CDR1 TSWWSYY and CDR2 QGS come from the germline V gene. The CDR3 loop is CALGELGQAWGTYTDKLIF. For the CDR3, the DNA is TGTGCTCTTGGGGAATTAGGCCAGGCGTGGGGGACATACACCGATAAACTCATCTTT.

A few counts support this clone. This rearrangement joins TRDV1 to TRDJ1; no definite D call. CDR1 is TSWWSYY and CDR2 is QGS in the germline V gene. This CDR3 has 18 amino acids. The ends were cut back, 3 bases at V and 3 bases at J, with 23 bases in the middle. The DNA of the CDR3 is TGTGCTCTTGGGGATTTGAGGACCCCTCGCACCTTGTCCGATAAACTCATCTTT. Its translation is CALGDLRTPRTLSDKLIF.

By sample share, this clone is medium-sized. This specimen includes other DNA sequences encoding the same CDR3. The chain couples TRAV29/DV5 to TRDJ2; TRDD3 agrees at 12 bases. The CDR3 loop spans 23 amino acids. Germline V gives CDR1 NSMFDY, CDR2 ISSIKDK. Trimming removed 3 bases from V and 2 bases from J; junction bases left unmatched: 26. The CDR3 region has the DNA TGTGCAGCAAACTCTCTGGGACGATTGGTAAACTGGGGGATACACGGCTTGACAGCACAACTCTTCTTT. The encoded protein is CAANSLGRLVNWGIHGLTAQLFF.

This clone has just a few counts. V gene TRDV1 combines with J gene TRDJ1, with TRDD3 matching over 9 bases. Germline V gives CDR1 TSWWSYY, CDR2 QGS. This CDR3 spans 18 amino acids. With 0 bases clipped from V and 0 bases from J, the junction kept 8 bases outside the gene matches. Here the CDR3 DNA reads TGTGCTCTTGGGGAACTAGTCCCACTGGGGGAATACACCGATAAACTCATCTTT. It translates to CALGELVPLGEYTDKLIF.